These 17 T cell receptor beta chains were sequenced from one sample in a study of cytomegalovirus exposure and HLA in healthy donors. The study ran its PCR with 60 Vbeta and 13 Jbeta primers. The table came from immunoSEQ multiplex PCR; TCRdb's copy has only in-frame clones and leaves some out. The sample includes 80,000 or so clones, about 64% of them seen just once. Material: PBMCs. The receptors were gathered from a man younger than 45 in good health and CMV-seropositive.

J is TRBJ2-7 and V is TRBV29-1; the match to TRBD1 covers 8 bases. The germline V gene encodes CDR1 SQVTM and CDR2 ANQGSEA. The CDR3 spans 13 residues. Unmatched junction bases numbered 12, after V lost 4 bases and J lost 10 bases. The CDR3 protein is CSVAAGGGEAQYF. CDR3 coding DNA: TGCAGCGTTGCAGCAGGGGGCGGGGAGGCTCAGTACTTC.

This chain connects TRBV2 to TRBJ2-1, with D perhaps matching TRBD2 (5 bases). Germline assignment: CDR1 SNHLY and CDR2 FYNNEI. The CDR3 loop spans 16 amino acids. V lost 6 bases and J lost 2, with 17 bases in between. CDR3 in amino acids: CASRGIKSGPYNEQFF. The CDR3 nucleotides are TGTGCCAGCAGGGGGATAAAAAGCGGCCCCTACAATGAGCAGTTCTTC.

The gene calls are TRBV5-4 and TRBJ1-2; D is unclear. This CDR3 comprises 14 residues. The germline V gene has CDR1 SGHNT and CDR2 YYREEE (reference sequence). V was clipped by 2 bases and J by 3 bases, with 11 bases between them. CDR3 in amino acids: CASSFRWEDYGYTF. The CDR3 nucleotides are TGTGCCAGCAGCTTCAGGTGGGAGGACTATGGCTACACCTTC.

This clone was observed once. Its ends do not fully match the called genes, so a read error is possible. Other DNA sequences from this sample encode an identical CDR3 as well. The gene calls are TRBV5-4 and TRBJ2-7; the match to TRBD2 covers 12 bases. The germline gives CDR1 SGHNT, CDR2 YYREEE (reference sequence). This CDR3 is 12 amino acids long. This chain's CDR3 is CASSLGLAGLHF. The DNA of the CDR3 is TGTGCCAGCAGCTTAGGACTAGCGGGACTCCACTTC.

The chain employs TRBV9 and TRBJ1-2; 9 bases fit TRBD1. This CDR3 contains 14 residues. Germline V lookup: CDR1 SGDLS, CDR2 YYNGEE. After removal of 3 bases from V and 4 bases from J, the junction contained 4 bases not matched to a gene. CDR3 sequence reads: CASSEQGAGYGYTF. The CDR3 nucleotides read TGTGCCAGCAGCGAACAGGGGGCTGGCTATGGCTACACCTTC.

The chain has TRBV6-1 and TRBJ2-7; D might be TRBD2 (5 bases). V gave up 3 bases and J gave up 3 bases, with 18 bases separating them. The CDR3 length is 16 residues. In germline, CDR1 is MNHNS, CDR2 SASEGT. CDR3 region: CASSELASQPLYEQYF. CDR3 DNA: TGTGCCAGCAGTGAGCTAGCTTCTCAGCCCCTCTACGAGCAGTACTTC.

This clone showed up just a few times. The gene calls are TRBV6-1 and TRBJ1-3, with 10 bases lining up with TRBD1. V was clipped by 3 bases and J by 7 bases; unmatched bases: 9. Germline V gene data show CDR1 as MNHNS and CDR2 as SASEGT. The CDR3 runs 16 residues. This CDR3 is CASSELPGQGMNTIYF. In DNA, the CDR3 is TGTGCCAGCAGTGAGCTACCGGGACAGGGGATGAACACCATATATTTT.

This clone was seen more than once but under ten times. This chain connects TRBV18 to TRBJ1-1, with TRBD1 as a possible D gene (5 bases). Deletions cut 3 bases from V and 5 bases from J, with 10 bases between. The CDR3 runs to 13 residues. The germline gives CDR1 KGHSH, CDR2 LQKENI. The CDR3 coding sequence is TGTGCCAGCTCACCGGGACGGGGGACTGAAGCTTTCTTT. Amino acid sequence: CASSPGRGTEAFF.

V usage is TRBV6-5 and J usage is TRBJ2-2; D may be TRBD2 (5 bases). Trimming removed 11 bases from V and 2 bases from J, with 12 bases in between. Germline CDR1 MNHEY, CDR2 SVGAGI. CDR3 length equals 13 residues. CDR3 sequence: CAVRRGNTGELFF. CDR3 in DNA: TGTGCCGTTCGACGGGGAAACACCGGGGAGCTGTTTTTT.

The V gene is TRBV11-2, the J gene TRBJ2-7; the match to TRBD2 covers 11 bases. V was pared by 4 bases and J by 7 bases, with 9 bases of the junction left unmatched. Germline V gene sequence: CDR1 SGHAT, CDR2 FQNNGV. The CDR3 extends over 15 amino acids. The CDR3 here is CASSSTSGSSREQYF. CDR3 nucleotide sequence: TGTGCCAGCAGCTCAACTAGCGGGAGTTCTCGGGAGCAGTACTTC.

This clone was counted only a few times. The CDR3 spells CASTTTGAYNEQFF. The DNA of the CDR3 is TGTGCCAGTACCACGACAGGGGCCTACAATGAGCAGTTCTTC. The V gene is TRBV19, the J gene TRBJ2-1; TRBD1 matches at 8 bases. This CDR3 spans 14 amino acids. With V trimmed by 7 bases and J by 2 bases, 4 bases remained unmatched. Looked up from germline, CDR1 is LNHDA and CDR2 is SQIVND (reference sequence).

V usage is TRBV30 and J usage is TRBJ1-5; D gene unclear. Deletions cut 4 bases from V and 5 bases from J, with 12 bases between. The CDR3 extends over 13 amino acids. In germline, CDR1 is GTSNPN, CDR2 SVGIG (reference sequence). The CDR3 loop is CAWTLTFDQPQHF. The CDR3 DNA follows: TGTGCCTGGACACTCACGTTCGATCAGCCCCAGCATTTT.

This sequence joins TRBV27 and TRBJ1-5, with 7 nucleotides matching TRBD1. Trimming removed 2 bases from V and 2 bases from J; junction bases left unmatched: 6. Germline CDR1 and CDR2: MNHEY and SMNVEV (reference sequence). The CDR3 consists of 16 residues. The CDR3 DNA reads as TGTGCCAGCAGTTTAATAGGGGGCCGTGGCAATCAGCCCCAGCATTTT. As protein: CASSLIGGRGNQPQHF.

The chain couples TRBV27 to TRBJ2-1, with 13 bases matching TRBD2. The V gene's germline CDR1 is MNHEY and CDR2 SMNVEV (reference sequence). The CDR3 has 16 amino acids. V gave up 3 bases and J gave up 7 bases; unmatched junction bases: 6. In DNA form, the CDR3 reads TGTGCCAGCAGTTTGAGGACTAGCGGGAGAGGTAATGAGCAGTTCTTC. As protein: CASSLRTSGRGNEQFF.

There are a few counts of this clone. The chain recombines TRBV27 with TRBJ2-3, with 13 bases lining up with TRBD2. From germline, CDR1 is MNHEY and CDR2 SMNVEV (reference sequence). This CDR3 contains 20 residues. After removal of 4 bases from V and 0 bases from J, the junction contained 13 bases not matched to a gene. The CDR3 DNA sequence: TGTGCCAGCAGTTACATGGTGGCTCAGGGACTAGCGGGAAGCACAGATACGCAGTATTTT. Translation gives CASSYMVAQGLAGSTDTQYF.

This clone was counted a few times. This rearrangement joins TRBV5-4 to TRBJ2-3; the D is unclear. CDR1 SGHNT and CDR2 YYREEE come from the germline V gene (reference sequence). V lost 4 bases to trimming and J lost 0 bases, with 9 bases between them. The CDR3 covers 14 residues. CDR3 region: CASSPQMSTDTQYF. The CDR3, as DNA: TGTGCCAGCAGCCCCCAAATGAGCACAGATACGCAGTATTTT.

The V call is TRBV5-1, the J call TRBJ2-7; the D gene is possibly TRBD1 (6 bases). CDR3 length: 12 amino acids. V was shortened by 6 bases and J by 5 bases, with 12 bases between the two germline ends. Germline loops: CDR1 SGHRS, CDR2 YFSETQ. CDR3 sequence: CASKQTGNEQYF. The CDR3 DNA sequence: TGCGCCAGCAAACAAACAGGGAACGAGCAGTACTTC.